This T cell receptor (beta chain) appears in the sequencing data of a study of blood T cell repertoires in COVID-19. Per the germline V gene, CDR1 is SGHTA and CDR2 is FQGNSA. The CDR3 has 13 residues. V gave up 2 bases and J gave up 2 bases, with 7 bases separating them. TCRdb's copy holds only in-frame clones and misses some; the assay was immunoSEQ multiplex PCR. This sample has approximately 100,000 clones, with 80% to 90% found just once. Source material: peripheral blood. The origin of this receptor is a man aged 50 to 60 with acute or convalescent COVID-19. The chain combines TRBV7-2 with TRBJ2-7; D uncertain. The CDR3 sequence: CASSLLSAYEQYF. The CDR3, as DNA: TGTGCCAGCAGCTTACTAAGCGCCTACGAGCAGTACTTC.